These T cell receptor beta chains were read from a single sample in a study of cytomegalovirus exposure and HLA in healthy donors. TCRdb's table, derived via immunoSEQ multiplex PCR, lists solely in-frame clones and lacks some. Found here are tens of thousands of clones, about four fifths of them singletons; the top ten hold about 14%. The sample comprised PBMCs. The receptors derive from a woman in her 40s in good health and CMV-seropositive. The CDR3 runs from the conserved cysteine through the conserved F or W. The D gene is left open where the match is weak. Only some rows state a clone size, as once, few, many or a class for expanded clones.

size	D	V	J	DNA	CDR3
.	.	TRBV9	TRBJ1-2	TGTGCCAGCAGCCTATCCTTGGGGGGGTCTATTAACTATGGCTACACCTTC	CASSLSLGGSINYGYTF
.	TRBD1	TRBV18	TRBJ2-1	TGTGCCAGCTCACCACCGACAGGGAACAGCGGCAATGAGCAGTTCTTC	CASSPPTGNSGNEQFF
.	.	TRBV14	TRBJ2-5	TGTGCCAGCAGGTGGACTGCCCAGAGGACCCAGTACTTC	CASRWTAQRTQYF
.	.	TRBV30	TRBJ1-1	TGTGCCTGGAGTGTAGTAGGAGGAGGCACTGAAGCTTTCTTT	CAWSVVGGGTEAFF
.	.	TRBV18	TRBJ2-1	TGTGCCAGCTCACCACTGAGCGGGACATATCACAATGAGCAGTTCTTC	CASSPLSGTYHNEQFF
once	.	TRBV5-1	TRBJ2-1	TGCGCCAGCAGCGGTACTACAAGGGGTTACAATGAGCAGTTCTTC	CASSGTTRGYNEQFF
.	.	TRBV9	TRBJ1-4	TGTGCCAGCAGCGCCCAGGGTATGGGTGAAAAACTGTTTTTT	CASSAQGMGEKLFF
once	TRBD2	TRBV4-2	TRBJ2-7	TGTGCCAGCAGCCGCACCCGGGACTACTCCTACGAGCAGTACTTC	CASSRTRDYSYEQYF
once	TRBD1	TRBV7-9	TRBJ1-1	TGTGCCAGCAGCATACGACAGGGGGGGTCCACTGAAGCTTTCTTT	CASSIRQGGSTEAFF
.	.	TRBV25-1	TRBJ2-2	TGTGCCAGCAGTGAATTACGGGACACCGGGGAGCTGTTTTTT	CASSELRDTGELFF
once	TRBD1	TRBV11-1	TRBJ2-7	TGTGCCAGCAGCTTAGGGACAGGGATTTACGAGCAGTACTTC	CASSLGTGIYEQYF
.	.	TRBV5-5	TRBJ1-1	TGTGCCAGCAGCTTGACAGGGAATGCTTTCACTGAAGCTTTCTTT	CASSLTGNAFTEAFF
.	TRBD2	TRBV5-8	TRBJ2-3	TGTGCCAGCAGCTTGCATGGGACTAGCGGGACCACAGATACGCAGTATTTT	CASSLHGTSGTTDTQYF
once	.	TRBV5-1	TRBJ1-2	TGCGCCAGCAGCCCGAAGGACAGTTATTTTGGCTACACCTTC	CASSPKDSYFGYTF
.	TRBD2	TRBV28	TRBJ2-7	TGTGCCAGCAGCCCACCCGGGACTAGCGGTCAAGACTACGAGCAGTACTTC	CASSPPGTSGQDYEQYF
.	TRBD2	TRBV30	TRBJ2-7	TGTGCCTGGAGAGCGGGAGTGACCTACGAGCAGTACTTC	CAWRAGVTYEQYF
.	.	TRBV4-1	TRBJ2-7	TGCGCCAGCAGCCAAGATCACACAGGGTTCTCCTACGAGCAGTACTTC	CASSQDHTGFSYEQYF
.	.	TRBV5-6	TRBJ2-7	TGTGCCAGCAGCCGCAAGCTTTGGTTGGTCGAGCAGTACTTC	CASSRKLWLVEQYF
.	TRBD1	TRBV29-1	TRBJ1-6	TGCCCGGTCGACCTAAGGGACAGGATTTATTCACCCCTCCACTTT	CPVDLRDRIYSPLHF
once	TRBD2	TRBV10-3	TRBJ2-1	TGTGCCATCACGAGCTTAGCGGGGAGCTCCTACAATGAGCAGTTCTTC	CAITSLAGSSYNEQFF
.	.	TRBV30	TRBJ1-3	TGTGCCTGGAGTGGCAGAACTGGAAACACCATATATTTT	CAWSGRTGNTIYF
.	TRBD1	TRBV7-9	TRBJ2-7	TGTGCCAGCAGCTTAGCGTGGGACAGGGGCTACGAGCAGTACTTC	CASSLAWDRGYEQYF
.	.	TRBV27	TRBJ1-2	TGTGCCAGCAGTTTTTCCAGGGAGGTGGGATACACCTTC	CASSFSREVGYTF
once	TRBD1	TRBV7-9	TRBJ2-1	TGTGCCAGCAGCTTTTCCGGACAGGCTAGGAATGAGCAGTTCTTC	CASSFSGQARNEQFF
.	.	TRBV5-4	TRBJ2-5	TGTGCCAGCAGCCAGCCGGACAGAAAAGAGACCCAGTACTTC	CASSQPDRKETQYF
.	.	TRBV2	TRBJ2-3	TGTGCCAGCAGCCCTCGGGACTCGAGAACCACAGATACGCAGTATTTT	CASSPRDSRTTDTQYF
.	.	TRBV11-2	TRBJ2-7	TGTGCCAGCAGCTTAGGGGTGGGAGAACCCGACGAGCAGTACTTC	CASSLGVGEPDEQYF
.	.	TRBV19	TRBJ1-2	TGTGCCAGTAGTAACGACAGGCTCTATGGCTACACCTTC	CASSNDRLYGYTF
.	.	TRBV5-4	TRBJ1-2	TGTGCCAGCAGCTTGGACGGGAACTATGGCTACACCTTC	CASSLDGNYGYTF
.	TRBD2	TRBV27	TRBJ2-1	TGTGCCAGCAGTTTACCGGGACTAGCGGGGGGTCGTAATGAGCAGTTCTTC	CASSLPGLAGGRNEQFF
once	.	TRBV7-8	TRBJ1-1	TGTGCCAGCAGCTCCCTCTACGTCGGGTTAACTGAAGCTTTCTTT	CASSSLYVGLTEAFF
.	TRBD2	TRBV5-1	TRBJ2-1	TGCGCGAGCGGGGCGGGGACTTACAATGAGCAGTTCTTC	CASGAGTYNEQFF
.	TRBD2	TRBV5-4	TRBJ2-5	TGTGCGGGGGGGAGGTCGGATCAAGAGACCCAGTACTTC	CAGGRSDQETQYF
few	.	TRBV21-1	TRBJ1-6	TGTGCAAGCAGCATAGGGGTGTTTGGCACCCTCCACTTT	CASSIGVFGTLHF
few	.	TRBV5-8	TRBJ1-5	TGTGCCAGCAGCTTGCGGGGGTCCCAGCATTTT	CASSLRGSQHF
.	TRBD1	TRBV30	TRBJ1-5	TGTGCCTGGAGTGGACAGGGGGGAAGGAATCAGCCCCAGCATTTT	CAWSGQGGRNQPQHF
.	.	TRBV5-5	TRBJ2-1	TGTGCCAGCAGCTTGGCTGGGCAGAGTATTTACAATGAGCAGTTCTTC	CASSLAGQSIYNEQFF
once	.	TRBV18	TRBJ1-5	TGTGCCAGCTCACCTTCCCACAATCAGCCCCAGCATTTT	CASSPSHNQPQHF
.	TRBD1	TRBV28	TRBJ1-5	TGTGCCAGCAGCTCCCGGGACAGGGCGGGGCAGCCCCAGCATTTT	CASSSRDRAGQPQHF
.	TRBD1	TRBV7-7	TRBJ2-5	TGTGCTAGCAGCTCATCCGGGACAGGGATTCGGGAGACCCAGTACTTC	CASSSSGTGIRETQYF
.	.	TRBV28	TRBJ1-1	TGTGCCAGCAGTTACGAAAGGGGAGAAGCTTTCTTT	CASSYERGEAFF
.	.	TRBV2	TRBJ1-1	TGTGCCAGCAACTACAGGGTTGGGGATGAAGCTTTCTTT	CASNYRVGDEAFF
.	.	TRBV27	TRBJ1-4	TGTGCCAGCAGCCGCGGCGCCCAGAGAGAAAAACTGTTTTTT	CASSRGAQREKLFF
.	.	TRBV28	TRBJ1-2	TGTGCCAGCAGTCCGACCCGACAGCCCCGCGAGGGCTACACCTTC	CASSPTRQPREGYTF
.	.	TRBV15	TRBJ1-1	TGTGCCACCAGCAGAGAAGCAGGGGACACTGAAGCTTTCTTT	CATSREAGDTEAFF
few	TRBD1	TRBV18	TRBJ2-7	TGTGCCAGCTCACCGGCAATCCCCGGGACAGGGACCTACGAGCAGTACTTC	CASSPAIPGTGTYEQYF